Each of the 28 T cell receptor beta chains below was sequenced from the same sample in a study of T cell clonality in common variable immunodeficiency. Only in-frame clones appear in the TCRdb table, and some are missing; sequencing was by immunoSEQ multiplex PCR. This sample includes some 2,500 clones with no singletons; its ten biggest clones take up approximately 10%. Whole-study findings and limits: Fewer deletions and N-nucleotide insertions were reportedly seen in common variable immunodeficiency TCR beta sequences.

The antigens these receptors bind are not known. The sample consisted of peripheral blood mononuclear cells. These receptors were obtained from a human donor with common variable immunodeficiency.

This clone was found a few times. The CDR3 bases that were read are TGTGCCAGCAGTGAAGGCGGGACTAGACAAGAGACC. It encodes CASSEGGTRQET. The complete CDR3 protein is CASSEGGTRQETQYF. The rearrangement joins TRBV6-1 to TRBJ2-5; 8 bases line up with TRBD2. The sequence runs out 3 residues before the end of the CDR3; the remainder is reconstructed from the germline J gene. Trimming at V came to 1 base and at J to 2 bases, leaving 3 bases not matched to a gene. Germline loops: CDR1 MNHNS, CDR2 SASEGT. This CDR3 is 15 amino acids long.

By sample share, this clone is medium-sized. The read ends 3 residues shy of where the CDR3 ends; the end is completed using the germline J gene. The genes are TRBV7-9 and TRBJ2-1; TRBD1 might be the D (6 bases). Germline V gene data show CDR1 as SEHNR and CDR2 as FQNEAQ (reference sequence). There are 12 residues in the CDR3. V was cut by 4 bases and J by 8 bases, with 9 bases left in between. The CDR3 DNA, read in part, is TGTGCCAGCAGCTCACAGGGAGATGAG. Residues: CASSSQGDE. The CDR3 in its entirety is CASSSQGDEQFF.

In its sample, this clone was seen many times. The CDR3 is cut off 3 residues early in the read; its end comes from the germline J gene. The chain combines TRBV9 with TRBJ2-1; 7 bases map to TRBD1. This CDR3 spans 15 amino acids. With 4 bases clipped from V and 7 bases from J, the junction kept 11 bases outside the gene matches. Germline CDR1 reads SGDLS; CDR2 reads YYNGEE. CDR3 DNA, as far as it was read: TGTGCCAGCAGCCCCCCGGGACAGACGAGGAATGAG. Its translation is CASSPPGQTRNE. The full CDR3 reads CASSPPGQTRNEQFF.

By frequency in the sample, this clone is medium-sized. The DNA read from the CDR3 is TGTGCCATCAGGAGAAGGGGCAGGGACACTGAA. Residues: CAIRRRGRDTE. Given in full, the CDR3 is CAIRRRGRDTEAFF. This chain uses TRBV10-3 with TRBJ1-1; weak D call: TRBD1 (5 bases). The CDR3 is cut off 3 residues early in the read; its end comes from the germline J gene. Germline assignment: CDR1 ENHRY and CDR2 SYGVKD. V dropped 6 bases and J dropped 3 bases, with 14 bases sitting between them. The CDR3 has 14 amino acids.

On this clone itself: The read ends 3 residues before the CDR3 terminus; that terminus is restored from the germline J gene. This chain connects TRBV2 to TRBJ2-7; 8 bases are a match to TRBD1. Looked up from germline, CDR1 is SNHLY and CDR2 is FYNNEI. The CDR3 has 16 amino acids. J gave up 2 bases and V 2 bases, and 8 bases lay outside the gene matches. CDR3 region: CASSEYPTGETYEQYF. Incomplete CDR3 DNA: TGTGCCAGCAGTGAATACCCGACAGGGGAGACCTACGAG.

This clone was observed at least ten times. The CDR3 end falls 3 residues outside the read, so it is completed with the germline J gene. The chain joins TRBV19 to TRBJ1-1, with D hard to call. Trimming pared 7 bases from V and 5 bases from J, leaving 20 bases between. The CDR3 is 15 amino acids. Germline V gives CDR1 LNHDA, CDR2 SQIVND (reference sequence). This CDR3 is CASIPRGRSETEAFF. CDR3 DNA (partial): TGTGCCAGTATCCCCCGGGGTAGGAGTGAGACTGAA.

By share, this clone counts as medium-sized. The DNA ends 3 residues before the CDR3 does, and the rest of the CDR3 is filled in from the germline J gene. The J gene is TRBJ2-7, the V gene TRBV2; D remains ambiguous. CDR3 length equals 11 residues. CDR1 and CDR2 from the germline V gene are SNHLY and FYNNEI. The ends were cut back, 4 bases at V and 6 bases at J, with 7 bases in the middle. The CDR3 bases that were read are TGTGCCAGCAGTGCGTGGCTCGAG. This codes for CASSAWLE. From start to end, the CDR3 is CASSAWLEQYF.

This clone is medium-sized. The read gets to within 3 residues of the CDR3 end, and the germline J gene fills in the rest. The chain recombines TRBV10-3 with TRBJ2-7; maybe TRBD2 (5 bases). Trimming removed 10 bases from V and 2 bases from J, with 15 bases in between. The germline V gene encodes CDR1 ENHRY and CDR2 SYGVKD. The CDR3 has 13 amino acids. The CDR3: CATEGVSTYEQYF. CDR3 bases read: TGTGCCACCGAGGGCGTCAGCACCTACGAG.

In its sample, this clone is medium-sized. Read coverage stops 3 residues before the CDR3 terminus; the germline J gene supplies the remainder. The J gene is TRBJ2-5, the V gene TRBV6-4, with TRBD2 matching 10 bases. From germline, CDR1 is MRHNA and CDR2 SNTAGT. This CDR3 contains 15 residues. V lost 4 bases to trimming and J lost 4 bases; unmatched junction nucleotides: 6. CDR3 DNA, as far as it was read: TGTGCCAGCAGTGCCGGGACTAGCGACCTAGAGACC. It is translated as CASSAGTSDLET. The full CDR3 protein reads CASSAGTSDLETQYF.

By its share, this clone is medium-sized. The CDR3 extends 3 residues past the end of the read, so its final part is completed from the germline J gene. The chain employs TRBV13 and TRBJ1-4; 8 bases are a match to TRBD1. The germline V gene encodes CDR1 PRHDT and CDR2 FYEKMQ (reference sequence). Trimming cost V 1 base and J 7 bases; bases outside gene matches: 11. This CDR3 spans 17 amino acids. CDR3 DNA (partial): TGTGCCAGCAGCTTAGCCGTCAGGGGGCAGGAAGGTGAAAAA. This encodes CASSLAVRGQEGEK. The CDR3 in full is CASSLAVRGQEGEKLFF.

Comment on this clone: Read sequence stops 3 residues before the CDR3 end, and the germline J gene provides the missing end. This chain uses TRBV19 with TRBJ2-1, with TRBD2 as a possible D gene (7 bases). The CDR3 is made up of 15 amino acids. CDR1 and CDR2 (germline): LNHDA, SQIVND (reference sequence). Between the trimmed V and J ends, which lost 7 bases and 5 bases, there was a span of 18 bases. This CDR3 reads CASTGLVGGHNEQFF. Partial CDR3 DNA: TGTGCCAGTACTGGACTAGTGGGGGGCCACAATGAG.

To note about this clone: The CDR3 end lies 3 residues beyond the end of the read and is filled in from the germline J gene. This chain links TRBV19 with TRBJ2-1, with D possibly matching TRBD2 (5 bases). Per the germline V gene, CDR1 is LNHDA and CDR2 is SQIVND (reference sequence). V was pared by 1 base and J by 5 bases, with 12 bases between. The CDR3 is 15 residues long. The CDR3 here is CASSIVFRTDNEQFF. The sequenced CDR3 bases are TGTGCCAGTAGTATAGTTTTCAGGACTGACAATGAG.

In this sample, this clone turned up a few times. The CDR3 end falls 3 residues outside the read, so it is completed with the germline J gene. The gene calls are TRBV19 and TRBJ1-5; 8 bases map to TRBD1. V dropped 6 bases and J dropped 7; count of bases not matched to a gene: 2. CDR1 and CDR2 from the germline V gene are LNHDA and SQIVND (reference sequence). The CDR3 extends over 12 amino acids. The CDR3 bases that were read are TGTGCCAGTAGCGGACAGGGCCAGCCC. Translated, it gives CASSGQGQP. The entire CDR3 sequence reads CASSGQGQPQHF.

By share of the sample, this clone is medium-sized. The read is 3 residues too short to cover the CDR3 end, so that end is filled in from the germline J gene. The rearrangement links TRBV19 to TRBJ2-7; 8 positions match TRBD1. V was clipped by 4 bases and J by 1 base; unmatched bases: 3. The CDR3 is 14 residues long. The germline V gene has CDR1 LNHDA and CDR2 SQIVND (reference sequence). The sequenced part of the CDR3 DNA is TGTGCCAGTAGTAAGACAGGGGTTTCCTACGAG. Protein sequence: CASSKTGVSYE. The complete CDR3 protein is CASSKTGVSYEQYF.

This clone is medium-sized (0.01 to 0.1%) within its sample. The read ends 3 residues early relative to the CDR3; the germline J gene fills the gap. The rearrangement joins TRBV5-1 to TRBJ2-5; TRBD1 matches at 7 bases. The CDR3 is made up of 15 amino acids. The trim removed 2 bases at V and 2 bases at J, leaving 6 bases unmatched. CDR1 and CDR2 (germline): SGHRS, YFSETQ. Partial CDR3 DNA: TGCGCCAGCAGCTTCAATTTGGGACAGCAAGAGACC. Translating gives CASSFNLGQQET. The whole CDR3 protein reads CASSFNLGQQETQYF.

This clone was counted at least ten times. The read ends 3 residues before the CDR3 terminus; that terminus is restored from the germline J gene. The chain combines TRBV19 with TRBJ1-5, with D perhaps matching TRBD1 (5 bases). Between the trimmed V and J ends, which lost 2 bases and 1 base, there was a span of 12 bases. Germline V gene sequence: CDR1 LNHDA, CDR2 SQIVND (reference sequence). The length of the CDR3 is 16 residues. The CDR3 here is CASSINQAGSNQPQHF. CDR3 bases read: TGTGCCAGTAGTATAAATCAGGCAGGGAGCAATCAGCCC.

Judged by abundance, this clone is medium-sized. Read sequence stops 3 residues before the CDR3 end, and the germline J gene provides the missing end. V gene TRBV11-2 combines with J gene TRBJ2-5; D may be TRBD2 (7 bases). The CDR3 length is 14 residues. The V end lost 5 bases, the J end lost 6 bases, and 16 bases lay between the germline ends. Germline-derived CDR1 and CDR2 are SGHAT and FQNNGV. Here the CDR3 reads CASSVGGQGKTQYF. The sequenced part of the CDR3 DNA is TGTGCCAGCAGCGTGGGGGGGCAAGGAAAGACC.

This clone qualifies as medium-sized. Read sequence stops 3 residues before the CDR3 end, and the germline J gene provides the missing end. The V gene is TRBV2, the J gene TRBJ2-7; TRBD1 matches 8 bases. CDR1 is SNHLY and CDR2 is FYNNEI in the germline V gene. This CDR3 spans 13 amino acids. Trimming cost V 10 bases and J 2 bases; bases outside gene matches: 7. Partial CDR3 DNA: TGTGCCACCGAAGGGACAGGACCCTACGAG. Protein: CATEGTGPYE. The full-length CDR3 reads as CATEGTGPYEQYF.

This clone occurred many times. The CDR3 goes on 3 residues after the read ends, and that part is filled in from the germline J gene. The same CDR3 arises from other DNA sequences in this sample as well. The J gene is TRBJ1-5, the V gene TRBV6-4; 8 bases are a match to TRBD1. The V segment lost 0 bases and the J segment 6 bases; nucleotides outside the gene matches: 7. The germline V gene has CDR1 MRHNA and CDR2 SNTAGT. The CDR3 covers 16 residues. The CDR3 reads CASSDSPGGRTQPQHF. The CDR3 DNA, read in part, is TGTGCCAGCAGTGACTCACCAGGGGGCCGGACTCAGCCC.

This clone ranks as large. The read terminates 3 residues ahead of where the CDR3 ends, so the germline J gene completes it. The genes are TRBV6-1 and TRBJ2-2; D call uncertain. The CDR3 loop spans 13 amino acids. Germline V gives CDR1 MNHNS, CDR2 SASEGT. V lost 4 bases and J 5 bases, leaving 8 bases between the germline ends. The chain's CDR3 is CASSGTETGELFF. The part of the CDR3 DNA that was read is TGTGCCAGCAGTGGTACAGAGACCGGGGAG.

This clone was counted at least ten times. The CDR3 is cut off 3 residues early in the read; its end comes from the germline J gene. The chain is built from TRBV27 and TRBJ1-2, with 8 bases fitting TRBD1. V lost 3 bases and J lost 2; bases outside the gene matches: 11. Germline-derived CDR1 and CDR2 are MNHEY and SMNVEV (reference sequence). The CDR3 is 17 residues long. The CDR3 region is CASSLRAGGELNYGYTF. Partial CDR3 DNA: TGTGCCAGCAGTTTGAGGGCAGGGGGCGAGTTGAACTATGGC.

This clone is labeled as medium-sized. Partial CDR3 DNA: TGCGCCAGCGCACAGGGGGCTGGAAACACC. Its translation: CASAQGAGNT. The full CDR3 protein is CASAQGAGNTIYF. This chain uses TRBV5-1 with TRBJ1-3, with 8 positions matching TRBD1. The read terminates 3 residues ahead of where the CDR3 ends, so the germline J gene completes it. Germline loops: CDR1 SGHRS, CDR2 YFSETQ. The ends lost 7 bases at V and 2 bases at J; junction bases unmatched: 2. The CDR3 extends over 13 amino acids. The whole variable domain, filled in from reference TRBV5-1 and TRBJ1-3, reads KAGVTQTPRYLIKTRGQQVTLSCSPISGHRSVSWYQQTPGQGLQFLFEYFSETQRNKGNFPGRFSGRQFSNSRSEMNVSTLELGDSALYLCASAQGAGNTIYFGEGSWLTVV.

This clone is medium-sized in the sample. Partial CDR3 DNA: TGTGCCAGTAGTATACCGGGACAGGGGTATACAGATACG. Residues: CASSIPGQGYTDT. The CDR3 reads in full as CASSIPGQGYTDTQYF. The J gene is TRBJ2-3, the V gene TRBV19, with 10 bases identical to TRBD1. The CDR3 goes on 3 residues after the read ends, and that part is filled in from the germline J gene. Germline V gene sequence: CDR1 LNHDA, CDR2 SQIVND (reference sequence). The CDR3 spans 16 residues. After removal of 2 bases from V and 3 bases from J, the junction contained 5 bases not matched to a gene.

Concerning this clone itself: The CDR3 end is not reached by the read, which stops 3 residues before it; the germline J gene fills it in. The chain uses TRBV7-9 and TRBJ1-3; 8 nucleotides match TRBD1. Germline CDR1 and CDR2: SEHNR and FQNEAQ (reference sequence). This CDR3 has 14 amino acids. Germline trimming cut 5 bases from V and 5 bases from J; bases unmatched to any gene: 5. The CDR3 here is CASSRGQGRNTIYF. CDR3 DNA, as far as it was read: TGTGCCAGCAGCCGCGGACAGGGACGAAACACC.

Comments on this clone: The read terminates 3 residues before the CDR3 end, so the remaining end is supplied by the germline J gene. V is TRBV7-9 and J is TRBJ2-6, with D unclear. Germline CDR1 is SEHNR and CDR2 is FQNEAQ (reference sequence). Trimming removed 8 bases from V and 0 bases from J, with 2 bases in between. This CDR3 comprises 12 residues. The CDR3 is CASHSGANVLTF. The CDR3 bases that were read are TGTGCCAGCCACTCTGGGGCCAACGTC.

This clone rates as medium-sized (0.01 to 0.1%). The read falls 3 residues short of the CDR3 end, and the missing part is taken from the germline J gene. The V gene is TRBV5-1, the J gene TRBJ1-1; D perhaps matches TRBD1 (6 bases). Trimming removed 10 bases at V and 1 base at J, with 11 bases between. The CDR3 consists of 12 residues. Germline values: CDR1 SGHRS, CDR2 YFSETQ. The CDR3 sequence is CASQDRNTEAFF. The sequenced CDR3 bases are TGCGCCTCCCAGGACAGGAACACTGAA.

This clone is categorized as medium-sized. The CDR3 is cut off 3 residues early in the read; its end comes from the germline J gene. The chain joins TRBV6-1 to TRBJ2-1, with TRBD2 identical over 7 bases. The ends lost 4 bases at V and 3 bases at J; junction bases unmatched: 9. This CDR3 is 16 amino acids long. In germline, CDR1 is MNHNS, CDR2 SASEGT. CDR3 in amino acids: CASSARGGGSYNEQFF. Incomplete CDR3 DNA: TGTGCCAGCAGTGCCCGTGGGGGGGGGAGCTACAATGAG.

This clone has more than one count but fewer than ten. The CDR3: CASSPSVGGPQTQYF. The DNA read from the CDR3 is TGTGCCAGCAGCCCCTCAGTGGGGGGGCCCCAGACC. V usage is TRBV7-3 and J usage is TRBJ2-5, with a possible D match to TRBD2 (7 bases). The read falls 3 residues short of the CDR3 end, and the missing part is taken from the germline J gene. CDR3 length: 15 amino acids. V lost 5 bases and J 6 bases, leaving 19 bases between the germline ends. The germline gives CDR1 SGHTA, CDR2 FQGTGA.